These 2 T cell receptor beta chains were all obtained from the same sample, sequenced in a study of monozygotic twins with inflammatory bowel disease. TCRdb re-called the 5' RACE reads and gives one entry per CDR3 protein, without DNA. Its clone listing holds around 200,000 distinct CDR3 sequences. The sample taken for sequencing was blood. The receptor set was obtained from a human donor with ulcerative colitis or Crohn's disease, or a healthy co-twin of an affected twin (not recorded which).

The chain joins TRBV20-1 to TRBJ2-4. The CDR3 extends over 12 amino acids. The germline V gene has CDR1 DFQATT and CDR2 SNEGSKA (reference sequence). The CDR3 loop is CSARDGKNIQYF.

V gene TRBV5-1 combines with J gene TRBJ2-2; with no DNA, the TCRdb D assignment of TRBD2 cannot be verified. The CDR3 is 17 residues long. Germline lookup yields CDR1 SGHRS and CDR2 YFSETQ. The CDR3 sequence: CASSLGYSGENTGELFF.